These 29 T cell receptor beta chains were all obtained from the same sample, sequenced in a study of post-analysis software for immune sequencing data. Sequencing libraries made from TCR beta cDNA carried unique molecular identifiers. Using its own MiXCR run on the PCR reads, TCRdb lists one record per CDR3 protein. The sample comprises almost 700,000 distinct CDR3 sequences, approximately 59% of which are singletons, and 10% to 12% rests with the top ten. Their antigens remain unidentified. Study results and caveats: TRBV5-6, TRBV5-1 and TRBV20-1 were among four or five TRBV segments more frequent in patients than controls.

Material for sequencing was blood. The receptors were gathered from a girl between 2 and 10 years old with multiple sclerosis.

The V gene is TRBV27, the J gene TRBJ2-4; TRBD1 might be the D (6 bases). There are 16 residues in the CDR3. With 3 bases removed from V and 2 bases from J, the gap between germline ends came to 14 bases. The germline V gene has CDR1 MNHEY and CDR2 SMNVEV (reference sequence). The DNA for the CDR3 is TGTGCCAGCAGTTTTTCAGGGGTTGGGACCAAAAACATTCAGTACTTC. Its translation is CASSFSGVGTKNIQYF.

This chain links TRBV12-3 or TRBV12-4 with TRBJ2-5, with TRBD1 matching 8 bases. CDR3 length: 18 residues. Unmatched junction bases numbered 21, after V lost 1 base and J lost 11 bases. In nucleotides, the CDR3 is TGTGCCAGCAGTTTAGTATCATATGACAGGGGTGTGGTCAATGAGCAGTACTTC. Its translation: CASSLVSYDRGVVNEQYF.

This clonotype was counted only a few times. The chain uses TRBV10-3 and TRBJ2-5; TRBD2 might be the D (5 bases). The V gene's germline CDR1 is ENHRY and CDR2 SYGVKD. Trimming took off 4 bases at V and 0 bases at J, with 6 bases between the two ends. This CDR3 is 13 amino acids long. The CDR3 DNA reads as TGTGCCATCAGTGGCGGGTACCAAGAGACCCAGTACTTC. This translates into CAISGGYQETQYF.

V gene TRBV10-2 combines with J gene TRBJ2-7; 8 nucleotides match TRBD2. Trimming cost V 6 bases and J 5 bases; bases outside gene matches: 18. Germline lookup yields CDR1 WSHSY and CDR2 SAAADI. The CDR3 covers 17 residues. Here the CDR3 reads CASRNTGGQREGHEQYF. In DNA, the CDR3 is TGCGCCAGCAGGAATACAGGAGGACAACGGGAGGGCCACGAGCAGTACTTC.

The genes are TRBV6-2 or TRBV6-3 and TRBJ2-1; D is unresolved. The germline gives CDR1 MNHEY, CDR2 SVGEGT. This CDR3 has 12 amino acids. With 2 bases removed from V and 5 bases from J, the gap between germline ends came to 4 bases. CDR3 DNA sequence: TGTGCCAGCAGTTACCCGGACAATGAGCAGTTCTTC. This encodes CASSYPDNEQFF.

This chain connects TRBV5-8 to TRBJ1-2, with D unresolved. The ends were cut back, 3 bases at V and 12 bases at J, with 18 bases in the middle. Germline CDR1 and CDR2: SGHTS and YDEGEE. The CDR3 covers 13 residues. The CDR3 coding sequence is TGTGCCAGCAGCTCTAGGGAGGGCCCGGCAAACACCTTC. Protein: CASSSREGPANTF.

The chain is built from TRBV20-1 and TRBJ2-5, with D unresolved. This CDR3 spans 14 amino acids. The V end lost 6 bases, the J end lost 5 bases, and 19 bases lay between the germline ends. CDR1 is DFQATT, CDR2 SNEGSKA, per germline (reference sequence). The CDR3 loop is CSAPSALLHETQYF. As DNA, the CDR3 is TGCAGTGCGCCCTCGGCACTACTCCACGAGACCCAGTACTTC.

This chain uses TRBV6-6 with TRBJ2-1; 9 bases line up with TRBD2. This CDR3 spans 16 amino acids. V lost 2 bases and J lost 4; bases outside the gene matches: 6. CDR1 and CDR2 (germline): MNHNY, SVGAGI (reference sequence). CDR3 sequence reads: CASSYPPAGGYNEQFF. Written as DNA, the CDR3 is TGTGCCAGCAGTTACCCCCCAGCGGGAGGTTACAATGAGCAGTTCTTC.

This chain links TRBV29-1 with TRBJ2-5; 7 bases agree with TRBD1. The CDR3 length is 13 residues. Per germline, CDR1 SQVTM and CDR2 ANQGSEA. J lost 0 bases, V lost 6 bases, and 4 bases had no gene match. CDR3 DNA: TGCAGCGTCCCGGGACAGAACCAAGAGACCCAGTACTTC. This gives the protein CSVPGQNQETQYF.

This clonotype was seen a handful of times. V gene TRBV29-1 combines with J gene TRBJ2-5, with 7 bases lining up with TRBD1. Germline CDR1 reads SQVTM; CDR2 reads ANQGSEA. The J segment lost 0 bases and the V segment lost 6 bases, leaving 4 bases of the junction unmatched. There are 13 residues in the CDR3. CDR3 protein: CSVGTDNQETQYF. The CDR3 DNA follows: TGCAGCGTGGGGACAGACAACCAAGAGACCCAGTACTTC.

The chain links TRBV5-1 to TRBJ2-1, with 13 positions matching TRBD2. The CDR3 covers 15 residues. J was trimmed by 13 bases and V by 5 bases; bases with no gene match: 12. Looked up from germline, CDR1 is SGHRS and CDR2 is YFSETQ. The CDR3 DNA is TGCGCCAGCAGATCCGGGACTAGCGGGGCAGGGGTCCAGTTCTTC. Its protein is CASRSGTSGAGVQFF.

The V gene is TRBV10-3, the J gene TRBJ2-1; D is unclear. V lost 7 bases and J 4 bases, leaving 11 bases between the germline ends. Germline loops: CDR1 ENHRY, CDR2 SYGVKD. The CDR3 contains 13 residues. CDR3 nucleotides: TGTGCCATCACACTGGAGCCTTACAATGAGCAGTTCTTC. It translates to CAITLEPYNEQFF.

This clonotype has more than one count but fewer than ten. The chain combines TRBV7-3 with TRBJ2-1, with D unclear. CDR1 is SGHTA and CDR2 is FQGTGA in the germline V gene. The CDR3 extends over 17 amino acids. The V end lost 5 bases, the J end lost 0 bases, and 17 bases lay between the germline ends. The CDR3 here is CASSPYGAGASYNEQFF. The CDR3 DNA sequence: TGTGCCAGCAGCCCTTATGGTGCCGGTGCCTCCTACAATGAGCAGTTCTTC.

The J gene is TRBJ1-2, the V gene TRBV20-1; D call uncertain. The V end lost 0 bases, the J end lost 1 base, and 6 bases lay between the germline ends. Germline lookup yields CDR1 DFQATT and CDR2 SNEGSKA (reference sequence). CDR3 length: 13 amino acids. In nucleotides, the CDR3 is TGCAGTGCTAGAGATGCCATTAACTATGGCTACACCTTC. This sequence encodes CSARDAINYGYTF.

The genes are TRBV6-1 and TRBJ2-3, with TRBD1 matching 8 bases. V lost 6 bases and J lost 2; bases outside the gene matches: 7. Germline lookup yields CDR1 MNHNS and CDR2 SASEGT. The CDR3 runs to 15 residues. CDR3 residues: CASSPTDRATDTQYF. The CDR3 DNA reads as TGTGCCAGCAGCCCGACGGACAGGGCCACAGATACGCAGTATTTT.

The chain is built from TRBV27 and TRBJ2-3; no reliable D call. Trimming removed 3 bases from V and 1 base from J, with 11 bases in between. CDR1 MNHEY and CDR2 SMNVEV come from the germline V gene (reference sequence). The CDR3 sequence is 15 residues long. CDR3 amino acids: CASSFVSWGTDTQYF. The CDR3 nucleotides read TGTGCCAGCAGTTTCGTCTCCTGGGGCACAGATACGCAGTATTTT.

This clonotype was picked up a small number of times. The V call is TRBV20-1, the J call TRBJ2-6, with no clear D. In germline, CDR1 is DFQATT, CDR2 SNEGSKA (reference sequence). V shed 5 bases and J shed 0 bases, with 11 bases lying between them. The CDR3 sequence is 15 residues long. In DNA, the CDR3 is TGCAGTGCTCCCGGGTCCGGCTCTGGGGCCAACGTCCTGACTTTC. This gives the protein CSAPGSGSGANVLTF.

This clonotype has just a few counts. V gene TRBV15 combines with J gene TRBJ2-5; 8 positions agree with TRBD2. Germline V CDR1 and CDR2: LNHNV, YYDKDF (reference sequence). The V and J ends lost 5 bases and 5 bases, in that order; junction bases with no gene match: 7. The CDR3 is made up of 14 amino acids. The DNA for the CDR3 is TGTGCCACCAGCGCCAGCGGGAGTCGGGAGACCCAGTACTTC. This gives the protein CATSASGSRETQYF.

The chain carries TRBV3-1 and TRBJ2-1; 7 positions match TRBD2. CDR1 and CDR2 from the germline V gene are LGHDT and YNNKEL (reference sequence). The CDR3 has 16 residues. V lost 1 base to trimming and J lost 5 bases; unmatched junction nucleotides: 8. CDR3 amino acids: CASSQGRTRIHNEQFF. CDR3 sequence (DNA): TGTGCCAGCAGCCAAGGACGGACTAGAATCCACAATGAGCAGTTCTTC.

The genes are TRBV4-2 and TRBJ2-7, with no clear D. The V end was cut by 0 bases, the J end by 0 bases, with 18 bases between. CDR1 is LGHNA and CDR2 is YNFKEQ in the germline V gene. The CDR3 contains 18 residues. The DNA of the CDR3 is TGTGCCAGCAGCCAAGACCCCTTGGGGTTGGGTTCCTCCTACGAGCAGTACTTC. This sequence encodes CASSQDPLGLGSSYEQYF.

Here the CDR3 reads CASSRRGLAGSYNEQFF. The CDR3 nucleotides read TGTGCCAGCAGCCGCCGGGGACTAGCGGGGTCCTACAATGAGCAGTTCTTC. V usage is TRBV6-2 or TRBV6-3 and J usage is TRBJ2-1; 13 bases are shared with TRBD2. Unmatched junction bases numbered 6, after V lost 6 bases and J lost 1 base. CDR1 MNHEY and CDR2 SVGEGT come from the germline V gene. CDR3 length: 17 residues.

The V and J genes are TRBV20-1 and TRBJ2-5, with 10 nucleotides matching TRBD2. V lost 7 bases, J lost 5 bases, and 10 bases stayed unmatched. Germline V gene data show CDR1 as DFQATT and CDR2 as SNEGSKA (reference sequence). There are 14 residues in the CDR3. CDR3 sequence reads: CSVILAGQVETQYF. As DNA, the CDR3 is TGCAGTGTTATACTAGCGGGGCAGGTGGAGACCCAGTACTTC.

This sequence joins TRBV6-6 and TRBJ2-5; D is uncertain. V lost 4 bases, J lost 5 bases, and 23 bases lay in between. This CDR3 has 17 residues. Germline CDR1 MNHNY, CDR2 SVGAGI (reference sequence). In DNA form, the CDR3 reads TGTGCCAGCAGTTTCAAGGCTGGTTACGAAGGAAACGAGACCCAGTACTTC. Its protein product is CASSFKAGYEGNETQYF.

This clonotype has only a few counts. The chain joins TRBV29-1 to TRBJ2-5, with 9 bases aligning to TRBD2. Germline loops: CDR1 SQVTM, CDR2 ANQGSEA. V was pared by 6 bases and J by 4 bases, with 9 bases of the junction left unmatched. This CDR3 has 14 amino acids. The CDR3 loop is CSVSLRLAAETQYF. In DNA, the CDR3 is TGCAGCGTGAGTCTTAGACTAGCGGCAGAGACCCAGTACTTC.

The gene calls are TRBV20-1 and TRBJ2-1, with TRBD2 matching over 8 bases. Losses at the gene ends were 6 bases for V and 5 bases for J; bases not matched to a gene: 9. Germline V lookup: CDR1 DFQATT, CDR2 SNEGSKA (reference sequence). The CDR3 runs to 14 residues. The CDR3 here is CSALTSGDHNEQFF. CDR3 DNA: TGCAGTGCGCTAACTAGCGGAGACCACAATGAGCAGTTCTTC.

The chain links TRBV5-1 to TRBJ2-1, with 13 bases matching TRBD2. The germline V gene encodes CDR1 SGHRS and CDR2 YFSETQ. This CDR3 comprises 17 residues. Trimming removed 2 bases from V and 1 base from J; junction bases left unmatched: 3. Here the CDR3 reads CASSFGLAGESYNEQFF. CDR3 coding DNA: TGCGCCAGCAGCTTTGGACTAGCGGGAGAGTCCTACAATGAGCAGTTCTTC.

This clonotype has only a few counts. The chain is built from TRBV4-1 and TRBJ2-3; TRBD2 aligns across 10 bases. The CDR3 covers 17 residues. Germline V lookup: CDR1 MGHRA, CDR2 YSYEKL. The V and J ends lost 0 bases and 5 bases, in that order; junction bases with no gene match: 8. Written as DNA, the CDR3 is TGCGCCAGCAGCCAAGAAGGCAGCGGGAGGGCTGGAGATACGCAGTATTTT. It encodes CASSQEGSGRAGDTQYF.

This clonotype appeared a few times. The chain combines TRBV7-6 with TRBJ2-2; D might be TRBD1 or TRBD2, each matching 6 bases. The CDR3 length is 16 residues. With 5 bases removed from V and 3 bases from J, the gap between germline ends came to 16 bases. Germline-derived CDR1 and CDR2 are SGHVS and FNYEAQ. CDR3 sequence reads: CASSGRGTGDTGELFF. For the CDR3, the DNA is TGTGCCAGCAGCGGCAGGGGTACGGGGGACACCGGGGAGCTGTTTTTT.

V and J are TRBV6-5 and TRBJ2-7; unclear D gene. The length of the CDR3 is 13 residues. The V gene's germline CDR1 is MNHEY and CDR2 SVGAGI. Between the trimmed V and J ends, which lost 4 bases and 3 bases, there was a span of 10 bases. For the CDR3, the DNA is TGTGCCAGCAGTTCCCCCTTAGACTACGAGCAGTACTTC. Translation gives CASSSPLDYEQYF.